This is a list of T cell receptor beta chains from one sample in a study of early stage breast cancer tumors. The assay was immunoSEQ multiplex PCR, and TCRdb's table has in-frame clones only and misses some. The data contain more than 65,000 clones, about 85% of them singletons. Specimen: blood. The receptors come from a person in their 40s with breast cancer. Both conserved end residues are trimmed from each CDR3.

J | V | CDR3
TRBJ2-5 | TRBV6-5 | ASSYSGRAAETQY
TRBJ2-7 | TRBV5-8 | ASSRTLGEEQY
TRBJ2-1 | TRBV18 | ASSPPISGSSYNEQF
TRBJ2-2 | TRBV5-4 | ASSLGPGGNGELF
TRBJ1-2 | TRBV6-1 | ASSEIAGTLFSYGYT
TRBJ2-4 | TRBV15 | ATSRGGSAKNIQY
TRBJ2-1 | TRBV7-9 | ASSLVTYNEQF
TRBJ2-7 | TRBV5-1 | ASSLSGDPLFYEQY
TRBJ1-2 | TRBV28 | ASSDPAGTGGYYGYT
TRBJ2-3 | TRBV14 | ASSQALAGVLDTQY
TRBJ1-1 | TRBV2 | ASSLTVMNTEAF
TRBJ1-1 | TRBV5-1 | ASSAGGYTEAF
TRBJ1-5 | TRBV19 | ASSLEGGQPQH
TRBJ2-1 | TRBV5-4 | ASRKGMAGEGNEQF
TRBJ1-1 | TRBV27 | ASSFGEGTEAF
TRBJ2-1 | TRBV7-3 | ASSLRQGTSGYNEQF
TRBJ2-2 | TRBV5-1 | ASSERTGELF
TRBJ1-5 | TRBV9 | ASSFEGAGPQH
TRBJ2-2 | TRBV4-2 | ASSHGAGPTNTGELF
TRBJ1-3 | TRBV7-8 | ASSLRVFGAIDFSGNTIY
TRBJ2-1 | TRBV2 | ASLLSGDEQF
TRBJ1-1 | TRBV12-5 | ASAPQGAYEAF
TRBJ1-5 | TRBV30 | AWSQGQGASQPQH
TRBJ1-2 | TRBV28 | ASSPWARGSGYGYT
- | TRBV6-5 | ASSYYEGLYEQY
TRBJ2-7 | TRBV7-9 | ASSLGVVTGSAPYEQY
TRBJ2-1 | TRBV6-5 | ASREGQSNEQF